This T cell receptor (beta chain) was profiled in a study of cytomegalovirus exposure and HLA in healthy donors. Study overall: From HLA-typed donors, an early data release held 70 million to 100 million unique TCRs. Study findings and constraints: Among TCR beta chains of equal frequency, HLA-associated ones were more clonally expanded in a later analysis. Researchers catalogued 164 TCR beta chains as cytomegalovirus-associated.

Concerning this clone itself: Its antigen is unknown.

This PCR relied on a set of 60 Vbeta primers and 13 Jbeta primers. Clones were read by immunoSEQ multiplex PCR, and TCRdb kept only the in-frame ones, dropping some. The table includes 130,000 or so clones, about three quarters detected once. V dropped 4 bases and J dropped 0; count of bases not matched to a gene: 2. The CDR3 loop spans 15 amino acids. Germline-derived CDR1 and CDR2 are MGHDK and SYGVNS. As for the donors, each was a healthy bone marrow donor. The sequenced material came from PBMCs. The chain recombines TRBV25-1 with TRBJ2-3, with TRBD1 identical over 9 bases. The sequence was collected from a man in his forties or fifties in good health and CMV-seropositive. The CDR3 DNA sequence: TGTGCCAGCAGTGCGGGGACAGGGAGCACAGATACGCAGTATTTT. Its protein product is CASSAGTGSTDTQYF.